One sample yielded the 29 T cell receptor beta chains listed below, sequenced in a study of read filtering for tumor transcriptome and immune sequencing. Molecular barcoded adaptors covering alpha/delta and beta/gamma chains were used on 400 ng RNA. From the reads, TCRdb called clonotypes with MiXCR, one entry per CDR3 protein. This sample has approximately 24,000 distinct CDR3 sequences, with 22% found just once. Specimen: a population of CD138-negative cells sorted from bone marrow. These receptors all come from a donor at least 40 years old with multiple myeloma.

The chain couples TRBV29-1 to TRBJ1-3; tentative D call: TRBD1 (6 bases). CDR3 length equals 14 residues. The V gene lost 5 bases and the J gene lost 0 bases, with 11 bases spanning the gap. Germline CDR1 reads SQVTM; CDR2 reads ANQGSEA. The CDR3 loop reads CSVSGQLSGNTIYF. CDR3 DNA: TGCAGCGTTTCCGGACAGCTCTCTGGAAACACCATATATTTT.

In this sample, this clonotype turned up many times. The chain carries TRBV10-3 and TRBJ2-7; D unclear. Germline-derived CDR1 and CDR2 are ENHRY and SYGVKD. The germline V and J ends were trimmed by 2 bases and 1 base, with 6 bases remaining between them. This CDR3 has 13 amino acids. The CDR3 is CAISEAGSYEQYF. The CDR3 DNA reads TGTGCCATCAGTGAGGCCGGGTCCTACGAGCAGTACTTC.

This clonotype was picked up many times. The J gene is TRBJ2-2, the V gene TRBV27; D call uncertain. Germline values: CDR1 MNHEY, CDR2 SMNVEV (reference sequence). Trimming cost V 7 bases and J 1 base, with 10 bases left between them. CDR3 size: 14 residues. CDR3 DNA sequence: TGTGCCAGCATCGGGCGCGGGAACACCGGGGAGCTGTTTTTT. It encodes CASIGRGNTGELFF.

This clonotype appeared many times. The chain recombines TRBV14 with TRBJ1-5; no reliable D call. The germline V and J ends were trimmed by 4 bases and 7 bases, with 11 bases remaining between them. The CDR3 sequence is 13 residues long. Per the germline V gene, CDR1 is SGHDN and CDR2 is FVKESK. The CDR3: CASSLWTGQPQHF. Here the CDR3 DNA reads TGTGCCAGCAGCCTTTGGACTGGCCAGCCCCAGCATTTT.

This clonotype occurred many times. In DNA, the CDR3 is TGTGCCAGCACTGGCAGGGGGATGGCCGGGGAGCTGTTTTTT. This translates into CASTGRGMAGELFF. The chain carries TRBV25-1 and TRBJ2-2; TRBD1 agrees at 7 bases. CDR3 length equals 14 residues. J gave up 6 bases and V 7 bases, and 8 bases lay outside the gene matches. Per the germline V gene, CDR1 is MGHDK and CDR2 is SYGVNS.

This clonotype was observed at least ten times. V gene TRBV7-2 combines with J gene TRBJ2-5, with TRBD2 matching 7 bases. This CDR3 spans 15 amino acids. Germline-derived CDR1 and CDR2 are SGHTA and FQGNSA. After removal of 5 bases from V and 2 bases from J, the junction contained 8 bases not matched to a gene. The CDR3 is CASSPGASGQETQYF. DNA of the CDR3: TGTGCCAGCAGCCCCGGGGCTAGCGGACAAGAGACCCAGTACTTC.

This clonotype was observed many times. This sequence joins TRBV4-1 and TRBJ2-3; weak D call: TRBD2 (5 bases). Trimming took 0 bases from V and 4 from J, leaving 17 bases between them. CDR1 and CDR2 from the germline V gene are MGHRA and YSYEKL. The CDR3 is made up of 17 amino acids. As DNA, the CDR3 is TGCGCCAGCAGCCAAGACCGGACTCACCCGGCCTCAGATACGCAGTATTTT. It specifies CASSQDRTHPASDTQYF.

The CDR3 loop is CASSVGQGRSSEAFF. In nucleotides, the CDR3 is TGCGCCAGCAGCGTGGGACAGGGTAGGTCCTCTGAAGCTTTCTTT. V and J are TRBV5-1 and TRBJ1-1, with 9 bases lining up with TRBD1. The CDR3 consists of 15 residues. The germline V gene has CDR1 SGHRS and CDR2 YFSETQ. Trimming took 4 bases from V and 6 from J; bases not matched to a gene: 10.

Sample share makes this clonotype medium-sized. The V and J genes are TRBV9 and TRBJ1-6; D unclear. The CDR3 covers 14 residues. Germline CDR1 is SGDLS and CDR2 is YYNGEE. The V end was cut by 0 bases, the J end by 7 bases, with 8 bases between. CDR3 DNA sequence: TGTGCCAGCAGCGTAGACCGGGAAAATTCACCCCTCCACTTT. Its translation is CASSVDRENSPLHF. Together with reference TRBV9 and TRBJ1-6, the CDR3 gives the full variable domain: DSGVTQTPKHLITATGQRVTLRCSPRSGDLSVYWYQQSLDQGLQFLIQYYNGEERAKGNILERFSAQQFPDLHSELNLSSLELGDSALYFCASSVDRENSPLHFGNGTRLTVT.

This clonotype occurred many times. V is TRBV2 and J is TRBJ2-5; 10 bases are shared with TRBD1. CDR3 length: 15 residues. The V gene's germline CDR1 is SNHLY and CDR2 FYNNEI. The junction had 9 bases not matched to a gene; V was cut back by 4 bases and J by 7 bases. CDR3 DNA: TGTGCCAGCAGTGTGATGGGACAGGGGTACGGGACCCAGTACTTC. It is translated as CASSVMGQGYGTQYF.

This clonotype was counted many times. This chain connects TRBV6-6 to TRBJ1-1; possibly TRBD1 for D (6 bases). CDR3 length: 12 residues. V gave up 6 bases and J gave up 3 bases, with 8 bases separating them. Germline lookup yields CDR1 MNHNY and CDR2 SVGAGI (reference sequence). CDR3 DNA: TGTGCCAGCAGACAGGGCGACACTGAAGCTTTCTTT. This codes for CASRQGDTEAFF.

This clonotype was seen ten or more times. The chain recombines TRBV4-1 with TRBJ2-2; TRBD1 matches 7 bases. Germline lookup yields CDR1 MGHRA and CDR2 YSYEKL. After removal of 6 bases from V and 5 bases from J, the junction contained 9 bases not matched to a gene. This CDR3 has 15 residues. The CDR3 region has the DNA TGCGCCAGCAGTCGATTAACAGGGGCAACCGGGGAGCTGTTTTTT. Protein sequence: CASSRLTGATGELFF.

V and J are TRBV9 and TRBJ2-3, with D perhaps TRBD2 (6 bases). Trimming took 2 bases from V and 5 from J, leaving 15 bases between them. CDR1 and CDR2 from the germline V gene are SGDLS and YYNGEE. There are 15 residues in the CDR3. CDR3 bases: TGTGCCAGCAGCGTTCTCCGGGGGAGTCTAGATACGCAGTATTTT. It is translated as CASSVLRGSLDTQYF.

The sample holds many counts of this clonotype. The rearrangement links TRBV7-9 to TRBJ1-1; D is uncertain. This CDR3 is built from 12 residues. Germline loops: CDR1 SEHNR, CDR2 FQNEAQ (reference sequence). The CDR3 DNA reads TGTGCTACGGACGGGTTGAACACTGAAGCTTTCTTT. It encodes CATDGLNTEAFF.

Of note for this clonotype: Its ends do not fully match the called genes, so a read error is possible. The chain carries TRBV5-1 and TRBJ1-2; no clear D. The CDR3 runs to 14 residues. Germline values: CDR1 SGHRS, CDR2 YFSETQ. CDR3: CASNLDGVYDGYTF. The CDR3 DNA follows: TGCGCCAGCAACTTGGACGGGGTCTACGATGGCTACACCTTC.

The sample holds one count of this clonotype. It differs at one base from a far larger clone, so likely a read error. The chain uses TRBV3-1 and TRBJ1-6; D remains unclear. The CDR3 sequence is 13 residues long. Germline V CDR1 and CDR2: LGHDT, YNNKEL (reference sequence). The CDR3 protein is CASSLSGTGEVFF. In nucleotides, the CDR3 is TGTGCCAGCAGCCTGTCGGGTACGGGTGAAGTTTTCTTT.

In this sample, this clonotype turned up a few times. The genes are TRBV6-1 and TRBJ1-5; maybe TRBD1 (5 bases). Germline V lookup: CDR1 MNHNS, CDR2 SASEGT. CDR3 length equals 14 residues. Trimming pared 8 bases from V and 0 bases from J, leaving 11 bases between. The CDR3 region is CASGGSYSNQPQHF. CDR3 nucleotides: TGTGCCAGCGGGGGAAGTTATAGCAATCAGCCCCAGCATTTT.

This clonotype was seen a handful of times. The CDR3 DNA is TGTGCCAGCAGCCTACTTAGCGGGGGGGCAGAAGGGCAGTTCTTC. It yields the protein CASSLLSGGAEGQFF. The V gene is TRBV7-9, the J gene TRBJ2-1; 11 bases fit TRBD2. The V gene's germline CDR1 is SEHNR and CDR2 FQNEAQ (reference sequence). The V gene end was trimmed by 5 bases and the J gene end by 12 bases; junction bases not matched to a gene: 12. The length of the CDR3 is 15 residues.

This chain uses TRBV19 with TRBJ2-5; D is undetermined. The V gene lost 8 bases and the J gene lost 4 bases, with 8 bases spanning the gap. Looked up from germline, CDR1 is LNHDA and CDR2 is SQIVND (reference sequence). CDR3 size: 11 residues. The CDR3 region is CASQLGETQYF. As DNA, the CDR3 is TGTGCCAGTCAACTTGGAGAGACCCAGTACTTC.

This clonotype appeared many times. The gene calls are TRBV20-1 and TRBJ2-3, with a weak D call TRBD1 (6 bases). Trimming took off 1 base at V and 1 base at J, with 15 bases between the two ends. The CDR3 has 16 amino acids. Germline CDR1 reads DFQATT; CDR2 reads SNEGSKA (reference sequence). CDR3 region: CSARVGTLLRTDTQYF. The CDR3 region has the DNA TGCAGTGCTAGAGTGGGGACACTACTACGCACAGATACGCAGTATTTT.

This clonotype has just a few counts. V usage is TRBV19 and J usage is TRBJ1-5; TRBD1 aligns across 8 bases. The CDR3 has 13 amino acids. J lost 3 bases, V lost 10 bases, and 5 bases had no gene match. Germline V CDR1 and CDR2: LNHDA, SQIVND (reference sequence). This CDR3 is CATLDRANQPQHF. The CDR3, as DNA: TGTGCCACTCTGGACAGGGCCAATCAGCCCCAGCATTTT.

The V call is TRBV19, the J call TRBJ1-5; 8 bases match TRBD1. V was clipped by 7 bases and J by 6 bases; unmatched bases: 5. The germline CDR1 and CDR2 sequences are LNHDA and SQIVND (reference sequence). The CDR3 is 13 residues long. CDR3 sequence (DNA): TGTGCCAGTACCCCAGGGGGCAGTCAGCCCCAGCATTTT. Translated: CASTPGGSQPQHF.

In its sample, this clonotype was seen a few times. This sequence joins TRBV12-3 or TRBV12-4 and TRBJ2-2; D is perhaps TRBD1 (6 bases). The V gene lost 6 bases and the J gene lost 5 bases, with 19 bases spanning the gap. The CDR3 length is 16 residues. The CDR3 is CASRLHGAGETGELFF. DNA for the CDR3: TGTGCCAGCAGACTACACGGGGCAGGGGAGACCGGGGAGCTGTTTTTT.

This clonotype was recorded many times. This chain links TRBV6-2 or TRBV6-3 with TRBJ2-7, with D hard to call. Trimming removed 1 base at V and 0 bases at J, with 10 bases between. The V gene's germline CDR1 is MNHEY and CDR2 SVGEGT. This CDR3 has 15 amino acids. The CDR3 bases are TGTGCCAGCAGTTACTTAGCCCGGTTCTCCTACGAGCAGTACTTC. Encoded protein: CASSYLARFSYEQYF.

In this sample, this clonotype turned up many times. The CDR3 loop reads CASSHAVDRNTEAFF. The DNA of the CDR3 is TGCGCCAGCAGCCATGCTGTGGACAGGAACACTGAAGCTTTCTTT. The V call is TRBV4-1, the J call TRBJ1-1; a possible D gene is TRBD1 (6 bases). Between the trimmed V and J ends, which lost 3 bases and 1 base, there was a span of 12 bases. The CDR3 sequence is 15 residues long. Per the germline V gene, CDR1 is MGHRA and CDR2 is YSYEKL.

The table lists this clonotype with a few counts. The chain joins TRBV7-2 to TRBJ2-2; D might be TRBD1 or TRBD2, each matching 6 bases. V was pared by 1 base and J by 1 base, with 13 bases between. CDR3 length: 17 residues. CDR1 is SGHTA, CDR2 FQGNSA, per germline. CDR3 nucleotide sequence: TGTGCCAGCAGCTTAGGGGGGGCTAGCGTGAACACCGGGGAGCTGTTTTTT. This gives the protein CASSLGGASVNTGELFF.

A remark on this clonotype: This sequence may be a read error, since a much larger clone differs from it by one base. The J gene is TRBJ1-1, the V gene TRBV11-1, with 7 nucleotides matching TRBD1. This CDR3 comprises 17 residues. The germline V gene has CDR1 SGHAT and CDR2 FQDESV (reference sequence). The CDR3 DNA is TGTGCCAGCAGCCCAGCCGTCCAGGGGGATCTGAACACTGAAGCTCTCTTT. Protein sequence: CASSPAVQGDLNTEALF.

This clonotype was seen at least ten times. The chain couples TRBV20-1 to TRBJ2-1, with D perhaps matching TRBD1 (6 bases). The CDR3 totals 12 residues. Per the germline V gene, CDR1 is DFQATT and CDR2 is SNEGSKA (reference sequence). V lost 5 bases and J lost 4, with 9 bases in between. The CDR3 DNA sequence: TGCAGTGCTGTCCAGGGGTACAATGAGCAGTTCTTC. This gives the protein CSAVQGYNEQFF.

At least ten counts were recorded for this clonotype. This chain joins TRBV27 and TRBJ2-1, with D possibly TRBD1 on 6 matching bases. The CDR3 is made up of 13 amino acids. V lost 8 bases and J lost 4, with 12 bases in between. Germline CDR1 and CDR2: MNHEY and SMNVEV (reference sequence). This CDR3 reads CASQQGLYNEQFF. The CDR3 DNA is TGTGCCAGCCAACAGGGTTTGTACAATGAGCAGTTCTTC.